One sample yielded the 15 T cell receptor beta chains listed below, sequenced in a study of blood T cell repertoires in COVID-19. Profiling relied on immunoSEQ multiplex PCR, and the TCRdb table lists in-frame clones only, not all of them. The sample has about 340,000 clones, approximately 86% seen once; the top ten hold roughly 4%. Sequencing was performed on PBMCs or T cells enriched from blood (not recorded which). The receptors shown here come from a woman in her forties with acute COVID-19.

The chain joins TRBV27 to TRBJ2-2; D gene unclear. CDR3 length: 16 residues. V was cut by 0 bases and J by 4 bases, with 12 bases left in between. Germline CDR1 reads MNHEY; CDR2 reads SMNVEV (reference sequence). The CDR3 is CASSLSETGITGELFF. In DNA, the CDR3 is TGTGCCAGCAGTTTATCGGAGACTGGAATCACCGGGGAGCTGTTTTTT.

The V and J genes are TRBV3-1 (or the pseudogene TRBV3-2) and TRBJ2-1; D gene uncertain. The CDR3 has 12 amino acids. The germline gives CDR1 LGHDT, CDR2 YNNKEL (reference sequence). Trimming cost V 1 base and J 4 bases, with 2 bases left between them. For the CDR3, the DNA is TGTGCCAGCAGCCAAGCGTACAATGAGCAGTTCTTC. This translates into CASSQAYNEQFF.

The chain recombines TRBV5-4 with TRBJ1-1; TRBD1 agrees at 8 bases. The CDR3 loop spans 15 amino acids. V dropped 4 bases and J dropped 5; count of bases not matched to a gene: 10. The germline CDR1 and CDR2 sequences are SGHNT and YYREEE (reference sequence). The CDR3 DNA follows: TGTGCCAGCAGCCTGTTGACAGGGGTAGGGACTGAAGCTTTCTTT. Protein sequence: CASSLLTGVGTEAFF.

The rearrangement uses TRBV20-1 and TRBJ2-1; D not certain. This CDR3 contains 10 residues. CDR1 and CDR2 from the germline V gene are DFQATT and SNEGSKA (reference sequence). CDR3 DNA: TGCAGCTTGACTGGGAATGAGCAGTTCTTC. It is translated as CSLTGNEQFF.

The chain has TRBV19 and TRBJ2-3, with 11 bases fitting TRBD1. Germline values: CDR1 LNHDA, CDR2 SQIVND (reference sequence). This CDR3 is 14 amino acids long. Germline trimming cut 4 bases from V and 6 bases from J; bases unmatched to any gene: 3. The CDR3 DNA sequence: TGTGCCAGTAGTACCGGACAGGGGGCGGATACGCAGTATTTT. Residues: CASSTGQGADTQYF.

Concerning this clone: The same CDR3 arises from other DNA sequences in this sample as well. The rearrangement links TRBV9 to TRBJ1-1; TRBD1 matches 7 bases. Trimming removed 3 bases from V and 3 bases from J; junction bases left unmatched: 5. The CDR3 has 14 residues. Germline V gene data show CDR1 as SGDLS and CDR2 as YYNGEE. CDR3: CASSARQGHTEAFF. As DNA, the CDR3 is TGTGCCAGCAGCGCACGACAGGGCCACACTGAAGCTTTCTTT.

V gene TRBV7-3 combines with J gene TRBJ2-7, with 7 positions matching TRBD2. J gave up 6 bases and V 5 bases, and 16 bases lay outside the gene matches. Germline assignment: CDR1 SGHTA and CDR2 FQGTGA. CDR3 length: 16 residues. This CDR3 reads CASSPARGNQLGEQYF. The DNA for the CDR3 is TGTGCCAGCAGCCCGGCGCGGGGGAATCAACTGGGCGAGCAGTACTTC.

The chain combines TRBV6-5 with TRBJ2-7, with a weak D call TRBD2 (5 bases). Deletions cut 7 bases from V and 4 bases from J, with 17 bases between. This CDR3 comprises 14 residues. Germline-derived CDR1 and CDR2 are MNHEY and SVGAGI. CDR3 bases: TGTGCCAGCAAGGGAGCAGGTGGCAAATACGAGCAGTACTTC. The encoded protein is CASKGAGGKYEQYF.

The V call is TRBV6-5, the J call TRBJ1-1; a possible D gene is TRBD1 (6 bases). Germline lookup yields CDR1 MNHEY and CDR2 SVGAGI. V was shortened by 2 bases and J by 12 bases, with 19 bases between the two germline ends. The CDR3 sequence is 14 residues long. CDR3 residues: CASSYLGQLSPTFF. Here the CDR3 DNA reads TGTGCCAGCAGTTACCTGGGACAACTCTCCCCGACTTTCTTT.

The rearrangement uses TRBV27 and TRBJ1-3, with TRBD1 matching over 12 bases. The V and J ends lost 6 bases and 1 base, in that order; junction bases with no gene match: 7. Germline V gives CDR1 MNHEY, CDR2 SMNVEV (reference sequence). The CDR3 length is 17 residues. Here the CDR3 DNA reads TGTGCCAGCAGAGCCGGGACAGGGGGCAAATCTGGAAACACCATATATTTT. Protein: CASRAGTGGKSGNTIYF.

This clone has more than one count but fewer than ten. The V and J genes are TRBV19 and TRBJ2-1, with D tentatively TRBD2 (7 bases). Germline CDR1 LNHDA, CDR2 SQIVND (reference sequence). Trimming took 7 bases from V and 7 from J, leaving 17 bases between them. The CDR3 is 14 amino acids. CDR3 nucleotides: TGTGCCAGTACCATGGGGGGGGCGCATAATGAGCAGTTCTTC. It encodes CASTMGGAHNEQFF.

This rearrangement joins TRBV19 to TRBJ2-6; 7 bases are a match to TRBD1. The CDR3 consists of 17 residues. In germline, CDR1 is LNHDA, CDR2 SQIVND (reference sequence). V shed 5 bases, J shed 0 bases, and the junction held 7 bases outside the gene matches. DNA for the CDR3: TGTGCCAGTAGTGGGACAGTGGGAGCCTCTGGGGCCAACGTCCTGACTTTC. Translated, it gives CASSGTVGASGANVLTF.

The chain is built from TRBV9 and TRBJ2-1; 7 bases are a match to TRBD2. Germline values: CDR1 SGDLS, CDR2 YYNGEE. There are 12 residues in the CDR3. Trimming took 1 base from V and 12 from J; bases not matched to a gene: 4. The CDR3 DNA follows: TGTGCCAGCAGCGTATATAGCGGGCCGCAGTTCTTC. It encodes CASSVYSGPQFF.

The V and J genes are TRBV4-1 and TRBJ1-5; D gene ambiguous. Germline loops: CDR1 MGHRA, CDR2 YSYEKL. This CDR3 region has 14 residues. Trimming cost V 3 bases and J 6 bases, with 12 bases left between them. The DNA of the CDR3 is TGCGCCAGCAGCCACGAGGGCTTGGCTCAGCCCCAGCATTTT. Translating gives CASSHEGLAQPQHF.

The CDR3 DNA reads as TGTGCCAGCAGTGAAGCGTTGGCACCAACTAATGAAAAACTGTTTTTT. This gives the protein CASSEALAPTNEKLFF. V and J are TRBV6-1 and TRBJ1-4, with no clear D. This CDR3 is 16 amino acids long. V dropped 0 bases and J dropped 0 bases, with 8 bases sitting between them. The germline V gene has CDR1 MNHNS and CDR2 SASEGT.